These 32 T cell receptor beta chains share one sample of origin, sequenced in a study of monozygotic twins with inflammatory bowel disease. TCRdb processed the 5' RACE reads again and assigns one entry to each CDR3 protein, with no DNA. The ten top clones account for about 2.2%, within a sample of about 450,000 distinct CDR3 sequences. Sequenced: blood. These receptors originate from a human donor with ulcerative colitis or Crohn's disease, or a healthy co-twin of an affected twin (not recorded which).

The chain recombines TRBV5-1 with TRBJ2-2; TCRdb reports TRBD1, a call that lacks DNA to check it against. CDR1 and CDR2 from the germline V gene are SGHRS and YFSETQ. CDR3 length: 13 residues. CDR3: CASSGGYTGELFF.

V and J are TRBV7-6 and TRBJ2-5; TCRdb designates TRBD1, a call that cannot be tested without DNA. Germline loops: CDR1 SGHVS, CDR2 FNYEAQ. The CDR3 is 16 amino acids. The CDR3 reads CASSLGFGANQETQYF.

The chain is built from TRBV29-1 and TRBJ2-7; TCRdb indicates TRBD1, and absent DNA this call remains unverified. Germline V lookup: CDR1 SQVTM, CDR2 ANQGSEA. This CDR3 has 12 amino acids. CDR3 sequence reads: CSVVSRGYEQYF.

The J gene is TRBJ1-5, the V gene TRBV2; no DNA is available, so the TRBD1 call from TCRdb remains unchecked. From germline, CDR1 is SNHLY and CDR2 FYNNEI. The CDR3 has 12 residues. The CDR3 region is CASRGEGGPQHF.

This rearrangement joins TRBV28 to TRBJ2-7. Germline V gene sequence: CDR1 MDHEN, CDR2 SYDVKM. The CDR3 is 13 residues long. CDR3 protein: CASSYAPSYEQYF.

The gene calls are TRBV23-1 and TRBJ2-5; TCRdb selects TRBD2, and the lack of DNA leaves this call unchecked. TRBV23-1 is identified as an open reading frame with a role that is uncertain. The CDR3 length is 14 residues. CDR3 region: CASSQSGGEETQYF.

The chain uses TRBV9 and TRBJ2-5. This CDR3 spans 13 amino acids. CDR1 is SGDLS, CDR2 YYNGEE, per germline. The chain's CDR3 is CASSVGQQETQYF.

This chain uses TRBV7-8 with TRBJ1-1. CDR1 and CDR2 from the germline V gene are SGHVS and FQNEAQ. The CDR3 sequence is 13 residues long. CDR3: CASTPPSHTEAFF.

CDR3 residues: CASSLQTGKGNTEAFF. The rearrangement links TRBV12-3 or TRBV12-4 to TRBJ1-1; checking the TCRdb D call of TRBD1 is not possible without DNA. The CDR3 length is 16 residues.

The J gene is TRBJ1-1, the V gene TRBV7-3; TCRdb gives TRBD1 as the D gene, but with no DNA this cannot be confirmed. This CDR3 spans 13 amino acids. The germline V gene has CDR1 SGHTA and CDR2 FQGTGA. CDR3 region: CASSQRGGTEAFF.

The genes are TRBV4-2 and TRBJ1-2; TCRdb's D call, TRBD1, is unchecked because there is no DNA. In germline, CDR1 is LGHNA, CDR2 YNFKEQ. CDR3 size: 15 residues. The CDR3 is CASSQEGQFNYGYTF.

The CDR3 here is CASKRTGRYGYTF. The chain uses TRBV6-5 and TRBJ1-2; TCRdb gives TRBD1 as the D gene, but with no DNA this cannot be confirmed. The CDR3 loop spans 13 amino acids. CDR1 MNHEY and CDR2 SVGAGI come from the germline V gene.

This chain connects TRBV20-1 to TRBJ2-2; with no DNA, the TCRdb D assignment of TRBD1 cannot be verified. Per the germline V gene, CDR1 is DFQATT and CDR2 is SNEGSKA (reference sequence). The CDR3 sequence is 11 residues long. The CDR3 loop is CSAGATGELFF.

The chain combines TRBV30 with TRBJ1-2. The CDR3 contains 14 residues. CDR1 and CDR2 (germline): GTSNPN, SVGIG (reference sequence). The CDR3 protein is CAWSDRGLGYGYTF.

The V and J genes are TRBV28 and TRBJ2-3; TCRdb's D gene call, TRBD1, goes unchecked for lack of DNA. The length of the CDR3 is 15 residues. The germline CDR1 and CDR2 sequences are MDHEN and SYDVKM. CDR3 protein: CASTESGSLTDTQYF.

The chain is built from TRBV2 and TRBJ2-7; with no DNA, the TCRdb D assignment of TRBD1 cannot be verified. The CDR3 sequence is 12 residues long. Germline V lookup: CDR1 SNHLY, CDR2 FYNNEI. The CDR3 loop reads CASSFQGAEQYF.

V is TRBV19 and J is TRBJ1-1. The CDR3 loop spans 12 amino acids. From germline, CDR1 is LNHDA and CDR2 SQIVND (reference sequence). The CDR3 spells CATTRPNTEAFF.

This chain uses TRBV4-2 with TRBJ2-1; the TCRdb D gene call, TRBD2, has no DNA to confirm it. Per germline, CDR1 LGHNA and CDR2 YNFKEQ. The CDR3 sequence is 15 residues long. The CDR3: CASSQSRTIVHEQFF.

V gene TRBV5-1 combines with J gene TRBJ2-2; TCRdb lists TRBD1, though no DNA is available to test this call. CDR1 and CDR2 (germline): SGHRS, YFSETQ. The CDR3 covers 15 residues. The CDR3 is CASSLQGGNTGELFF.

The chain recombines TRBV12-3 or TRBV12-4 with TRBJ2-3; TCRdb picks TRBD2, but there is no DNA to check that call. This CDR3 spans 16 amino acids. CDR3 residues: CASSLRTSGSADTQYF.

The gene calls are TRBV7-3 and TRBJ1-6. CDR3 size: 15 residues. Germline V gives CDR1 SGHTA, CDR2 FQGTGA. CDR3 sequence reads: CASSSDGSYNSPLHF.

The chain has TRBV27 and TRBJ1-2. The V gene's germline CDR1 is MNHEY and CDR2 SMNVEV (reference sequence). CDR3 length equals 13 residues. The CDR3 reads CASSSQLTYGYTF.

The chain recombines TRBV19 with TRBJ1-5; TCRdb reports TRBD1, a call that lacks DNA to check it against. CDR1 is LNHDA, CDR2 SQIVND, per germline (reference sequence). This CDR3 region has 15 residues. The CDR3 region is CASTLDRYSNQPQHF.

The CDR3 loop reads CASSLSAGGGEQFF. V usage is TRBV7-9 and J usage is TRBJ2-1; no DNA is available, so the TRBD2 call from TCRdb remains unchecked. CDR3 length: 14 residues. Germline V CDR1 and CDR2: SEHNR, FQNEAQ (reference sequence). Complete variable domain (other parts from reference TRBV7-9 and TRBJ2-1): DTGVSQNPRHKITKRGQNVTFRCDPISEHNRLYWYRQTLGQGPEFLTYFQNEAQLEKSRLLSDRFSAERPKGSFSTLEIQRTEQGDSAMYLCASSLSAGGGEQFFGPGTRLTVL.

The CDR3 spells CASSSTPTGAGVDTQYF. V usage is TRBV5-1 and J usage is TRBJ2-3; TCRdb lists TRBD2, though no DNA is available to test this call. The CDR3 sequence is 17 residues long. Germline CDR1 SGHRS, CDR2 YFSETQ.

The V and J genes are TRBV19 and TRBJ2-7; TCRdb reports TRBD1, a call that lacks DNA to check it against. The CDR3 is 16 amino acids. Germline V gene sequence: CDR1 LNHDA, CDR2 SQIVND (reference sequence). Here the CDR3 reads CASAGYRQGRPYEQYF. The entire variable domain, with the rest obtained from reference TRBV19 and TRBJ2-7, is as follows: DGGITQSPKYLFRKEGQNVTLSCEQNLNHDAMYWYRQDPGQGLRLIYYSQIVNDFQKGDIAEGYSVSREKKESFPLTVTSAQKNPTAFYLCASAGYRQGRPYEQYFGPGTRLTVT.

V gene TRBV12-3 or TRBV12-4 combines with J gene TRBJ1-2; TCRdb proposes TRBD1, but this gene call is untestable without DNA. This CDR3 contains 17 residues. This chain's CDR3 is CASSQSNLRQASDGYTF.

J is TRBJ2-1 and V is TRBV24-1; checking the TCRdb D call of TRBD2 is not possible without DNA. The germline V gene encodes CDR1 KGHDR and CDR2 SFDVKD. CDR3 length equals 15 residues. The CDR3 here is CATSVAGESYNEQFF.

This sequence joins TRBV3-1 and TRBJ2-1. The CDR3 extends over 15 amino acids. Germline V lookup: CDR1 LGHDT, CDR2 YNNKEL (reference sequence). The CDR3 here is CASSQVLATYNEQFF.

The rearrangement uses TRBV6-2 or TRBV6-3 and TRBJ1-5; TCRdb's D call, TRBD1, is unchecked because there is no DNA. Germline CDR1 reads MNHEY; CDR2 reads SVGEGT. This CDR3 is built from 20 residues. The CDR3 protein is CASSSISEPGWRNSNQPQHF.

The rearrangement joins TRBV4-3 to TRBJ2-5; the TRBD2 assignment by TCRdb is unverifiable without DNA. The germline gives CDR1 LGHNA, CDR2 YSLEER. CDR3 size: 14 residues. The CDR3: CASSAGLFQETQYF.

This CDR3 is CASSLGSSGGTEQYF. J is TRBJ2-7 and V is TRBV5-1; TCRdb gives TRBD2 as the D gene, but with no DNA this cannot be confirmed. Germline CDR1 SGHRS, CDR2 YFSETQ. This CDR3 has 15 residues.